The 10 T cell receptor beta chains below were found in one sample sequenced in a study of shared clonotypes between healthy human individuals. Sequencing was performed with immunoSEQ multiplex PCR; in TCRdb, only in-frame clones are kept and a portion is missing. The data show around 2,000,000 clones, with roughly 96% seen just once and 0.13% held by the top ten. Sequenced material: naive CD4+ T cells sorted from blood. Subset of the sample: CD45RA+ positively selected. These receptors were obtained from a man younger than 30 in good health.

V usage is TRBV6-4 and J usage is TRBJ2-2; tentatively, D is TRBD2 (5 bases). Trimming took off 4 bases at V and 2 bases at J, with 8 bases between the two ends. The CDR3 extends over 14 amino acids. Germline CDR1 reads MRHNA; CDR2 reads SNTAGT. CDR3 region: CASSVTSNTGELFF. The CDR3, as DNA: TGTGCCAGCAGTGTTACTAGTAACACCGGGGAGCTGTTTTTT.

V is TRBV14 and J is TRBJ2-7, with 8 nucleotides matching TRBD1. CDR3 length: 14 residues. The germline V gene encodes CDR1 SGHDN and CDR2 FVKESK. Losses at the gene ends were 4 bases for V and 2 bases for J; bases not matched to a gene: 4. The CDR3 here is CASSRLQGAYEQYF. The CDR3 DNA reads as TGTGCCAGCAGCCGCTTACAGGGGGCCTACGAGCAGTACTTC.

This clone was recorded only once. Within the sample, other DNA sequences also encode this same CDR3. The genes are TRBV18 and TRBJ1-1; 10 bases are a match to TRBD1. This CDR3 is built from 16 residues. The V segment lost 0 bases and the J segment 0 bases; nucleotides outside the gene matches: 1. Germline lookup yields CDR1 KGHSH and CDR2 LQKENI. The CDR3 nucleotides are TGTGCCAGCTCACCACCGACAGGGGGCATGAACACTGAAGCTTTCTTT. It is translated as CASSPPTGGMNTEAFF.

V gene TRBV29-1 combines with J gene TRBJ1-1; 8 bases are shared with TRBD1. The CDR3 is 14 amino acids. In germline, CDR1 is SQVTM, CDR2 ANQGSEA. Germline trimming cut 7 bases from V and 0 bases from J; bases unmatched to any gene: 7. The CDR3 DNA follows: TGCAGCGCAAAAGACAGGGGCCTGAACACTGAAGCTTTCTTT. Translation: CSAKDRGLNTEAFF.

The chain joins TRBV2 to TRBJ1-3, with D hard to call. Trimming took 5 bases from V and 3 from J, leaving 8 bases between them. There are 13 residues in the CDR3. CDR1 is SNHLY and CDR2 is FYNNEI in the germline V gene. The CDR3: CASSSSFGNTIYF. CDR3 coding DNA: TGTGCCAGCAGTTCCTCTTTTGGAAACACCATATATTTT.

V gene TRBV2 combines with J gene TRBJ2-2; tentatively, D is TRBD1 (5 bases). Germline CDR1 and CDR2: SNHLY and FYNNEI. Trimming left V 3 bases short and J 2 bases short, with 10 bases between. This CDR3 has 15 residues. In nucleotides, the CDR3 is TGTGCCAGCAGTGAGGGGCAGGGAAACACCGGGGAGCTGTTTTTT. Its protein is CASSEGQGNTGELFF.

V usage is TRBV28 and J usage is TRBJ2-7; D gene unclear. This CDR3 spans 12 amino acids. Germline V CDR1 and CDR2: MDHEN, SYDVKM. Trimming took 6 bases from V and 6 from J, leaving 12 bases between them. CDR3 in amino acids: CASRTSVLEQYF. The CDR3 DNA sequence: TGTGCCAGCAGAACGTCCGTCCTCGAGCAGTACTTC.

This chain joins TRBV5-6 and TRBJ1-5; 12 bases are shared with TRBD1. The ends lost 4 bases at V and 4 bases at J; junction bases unmatched: 6. This CDR3 is 16 amino acids long. Germline V gene data show CDR1 as SGHDT and CDR2 as YYEEEE. The CDR3 coding sequence is TGTGCCAGCAGCGTGGGACAGGGGGCCTCTAATCAGCCCCAGCATTTT. Protein sequence: CASSVGQGASNQPQHF.

The CDR3: CASSQAGTGIGANVLTF. CDR3 sequence (DNA): TGTGCCAGCAGTCAAGCCGGGACAGGGATTGGGGCCAACGTCCTGACTTTC. J is TRBJ2-6 and V is TRBV27; 9 bases are shared with TRBD1. With V trimmed by 5 bases and J by 3 bases, 8 bases remained unmatched. Germline V lookup: CDR1 MNHEY, CDR2 SMNVEV (reference sequence). The CDR3 covers 17 residues.

The rearrangement links TRBV2 to TRBJ2-7, with D uncertain. CDR1 and CDR2 from the germline V gene are SNHLY and FYNNEI. The CDR3 covers 11 residues. Trimming removed 6 bases at V and 3 bases at J, with 6 bases between. CDR3 in DNA: TGTGCCAGCAGGTCTTTCTACGAGCAGTACTTC. Residues: CASRSFYEQYF.